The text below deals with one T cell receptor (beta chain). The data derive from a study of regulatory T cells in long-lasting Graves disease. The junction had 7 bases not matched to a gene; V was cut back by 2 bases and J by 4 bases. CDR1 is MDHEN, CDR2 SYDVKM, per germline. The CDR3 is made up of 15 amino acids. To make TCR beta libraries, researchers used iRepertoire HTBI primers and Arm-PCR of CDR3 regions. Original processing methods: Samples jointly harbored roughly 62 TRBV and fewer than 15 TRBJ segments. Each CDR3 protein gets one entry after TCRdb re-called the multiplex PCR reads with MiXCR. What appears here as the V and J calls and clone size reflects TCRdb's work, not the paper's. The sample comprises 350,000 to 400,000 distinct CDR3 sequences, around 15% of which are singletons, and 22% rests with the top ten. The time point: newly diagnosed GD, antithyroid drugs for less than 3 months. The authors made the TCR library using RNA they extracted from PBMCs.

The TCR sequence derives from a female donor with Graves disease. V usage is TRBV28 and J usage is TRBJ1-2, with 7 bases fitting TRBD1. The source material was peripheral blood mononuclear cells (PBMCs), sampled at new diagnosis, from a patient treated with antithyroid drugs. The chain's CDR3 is CASSLDVAGGYGYTF. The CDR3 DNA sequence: TGTGCCAGCAGTTTAGACGTCGCAGGGGGCTATGGCTACACCTTC.